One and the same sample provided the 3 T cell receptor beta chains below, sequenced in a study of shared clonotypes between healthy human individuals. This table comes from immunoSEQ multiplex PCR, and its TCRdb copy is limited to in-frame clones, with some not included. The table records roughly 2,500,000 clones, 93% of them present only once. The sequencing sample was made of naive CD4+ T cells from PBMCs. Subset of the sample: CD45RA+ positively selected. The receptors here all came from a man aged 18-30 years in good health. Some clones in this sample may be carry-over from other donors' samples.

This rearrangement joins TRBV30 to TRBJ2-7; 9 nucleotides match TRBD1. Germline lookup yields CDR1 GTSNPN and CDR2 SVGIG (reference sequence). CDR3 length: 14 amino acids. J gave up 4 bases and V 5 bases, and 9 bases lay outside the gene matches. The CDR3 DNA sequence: TGTGCCTGGGAGTCTCTGGGACAGGGTTACGAGCAGTACTTC. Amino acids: CAWESLGQGYEQYF.

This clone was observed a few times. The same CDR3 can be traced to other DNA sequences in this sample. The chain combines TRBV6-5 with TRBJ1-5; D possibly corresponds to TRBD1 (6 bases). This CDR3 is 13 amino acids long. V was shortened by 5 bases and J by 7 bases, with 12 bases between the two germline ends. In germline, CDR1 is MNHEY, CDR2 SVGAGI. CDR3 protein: CASSKQGYQPQHF. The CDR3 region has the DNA TGTGCCAGCAGTAAGCAGGGGTACCAGCCCCAGCATTTT.

The CDR3 coding sequence is TGCGCCAGCAGCCAATCATCAGCGGGAGGTGGTACGCAGTATTTT. Its translation: CASSQSSAGGGTQYF. This sequence joins TRBV4-1 and TRBJ2-3, with 9 bases matching TRBD2. Trimming removed 2 bases from V and 8 bases from J; junction bases left unmatched: 8. From germline, CDR1 is MGHRA and CDR2 YSYEKL. The CDR3 length is 15 residues.